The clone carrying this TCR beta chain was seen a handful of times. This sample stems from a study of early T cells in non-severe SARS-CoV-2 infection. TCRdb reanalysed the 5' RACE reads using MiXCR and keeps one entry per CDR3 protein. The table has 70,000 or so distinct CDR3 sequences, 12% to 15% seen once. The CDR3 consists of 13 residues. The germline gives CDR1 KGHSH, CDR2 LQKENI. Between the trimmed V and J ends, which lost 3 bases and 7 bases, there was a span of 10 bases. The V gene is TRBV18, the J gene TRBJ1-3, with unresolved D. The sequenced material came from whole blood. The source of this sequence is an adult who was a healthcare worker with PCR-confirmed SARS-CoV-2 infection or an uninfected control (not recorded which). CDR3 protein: CASSPEGHNTIYF. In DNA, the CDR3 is TGTGCCAGCTCACCGGAAGGTCATAACACCATATATTTT.